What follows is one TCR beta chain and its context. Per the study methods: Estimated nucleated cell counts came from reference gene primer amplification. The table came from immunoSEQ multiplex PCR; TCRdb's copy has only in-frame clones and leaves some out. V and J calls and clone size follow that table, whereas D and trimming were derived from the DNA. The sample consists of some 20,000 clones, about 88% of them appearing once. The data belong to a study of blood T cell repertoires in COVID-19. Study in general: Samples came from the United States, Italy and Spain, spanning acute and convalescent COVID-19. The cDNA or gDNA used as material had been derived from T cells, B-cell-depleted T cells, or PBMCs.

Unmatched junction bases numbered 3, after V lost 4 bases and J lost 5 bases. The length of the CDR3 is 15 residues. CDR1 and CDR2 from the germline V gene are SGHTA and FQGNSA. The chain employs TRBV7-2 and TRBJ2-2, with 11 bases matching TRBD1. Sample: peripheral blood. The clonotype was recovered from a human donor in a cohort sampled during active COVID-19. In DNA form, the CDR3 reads TGTGCCAGCAGCTGGACAGGGGGCTGGACCGGGGAGCTGTTTTTT. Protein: CASSWTGGWTGELFF.